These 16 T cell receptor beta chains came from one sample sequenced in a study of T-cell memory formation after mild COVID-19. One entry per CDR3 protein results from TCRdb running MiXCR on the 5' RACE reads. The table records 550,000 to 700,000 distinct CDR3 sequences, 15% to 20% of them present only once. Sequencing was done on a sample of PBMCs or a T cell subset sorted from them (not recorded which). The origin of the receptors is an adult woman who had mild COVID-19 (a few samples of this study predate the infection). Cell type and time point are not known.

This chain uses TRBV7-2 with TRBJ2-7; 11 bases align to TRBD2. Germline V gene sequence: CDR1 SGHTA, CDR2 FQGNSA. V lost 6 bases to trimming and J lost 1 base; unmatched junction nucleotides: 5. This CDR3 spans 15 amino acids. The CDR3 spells CASSLAGGRSYEQYF. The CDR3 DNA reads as TGTGCCAGCAGTCTAGCGGGGGGACGATCCTACGAGCAGTACTTC.

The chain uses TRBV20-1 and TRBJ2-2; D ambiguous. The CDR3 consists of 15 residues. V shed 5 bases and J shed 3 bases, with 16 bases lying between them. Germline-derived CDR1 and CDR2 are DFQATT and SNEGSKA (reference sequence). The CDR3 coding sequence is TGCAGTGCTGCCTGGGATTCCACAGACACCGGGGAGCTGTTTTTT. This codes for CSAAWDSTDTGELFF.

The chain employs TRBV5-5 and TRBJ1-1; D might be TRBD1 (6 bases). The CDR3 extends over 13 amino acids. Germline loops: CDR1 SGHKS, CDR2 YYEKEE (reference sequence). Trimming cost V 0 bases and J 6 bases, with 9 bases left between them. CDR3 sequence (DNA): TGTGCCAGCAGCTTGGTGCGGGGGCCTGAAGCTTTCTTT. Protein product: CASSLVRGPEAFF.

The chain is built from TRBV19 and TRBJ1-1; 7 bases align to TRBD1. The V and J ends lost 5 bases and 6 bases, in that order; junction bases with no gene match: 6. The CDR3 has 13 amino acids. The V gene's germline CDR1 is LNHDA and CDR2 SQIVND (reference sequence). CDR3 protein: CASSAGQASEAFF. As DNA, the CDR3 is TGTGCCAGTAGTGCCGGACAGGCCTCTGAAGCTTTCTTT.

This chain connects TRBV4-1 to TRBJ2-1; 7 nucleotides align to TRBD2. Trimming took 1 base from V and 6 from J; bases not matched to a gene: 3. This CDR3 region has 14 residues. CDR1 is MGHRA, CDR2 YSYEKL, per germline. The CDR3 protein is CASSQVWGGNEQFF. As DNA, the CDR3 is TGCGCCAGCAGCCAAGTCTGGGGGGGCAATGAGCAGTTCTTC.

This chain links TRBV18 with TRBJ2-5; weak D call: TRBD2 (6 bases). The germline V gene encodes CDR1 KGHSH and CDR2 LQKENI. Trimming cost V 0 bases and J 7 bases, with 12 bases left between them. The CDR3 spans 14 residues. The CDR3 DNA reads TGTGCCAGCTCACCACCGGAGGGGCGGATGACCCAGTACTTC. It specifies CASSPPEGRMTQYF.

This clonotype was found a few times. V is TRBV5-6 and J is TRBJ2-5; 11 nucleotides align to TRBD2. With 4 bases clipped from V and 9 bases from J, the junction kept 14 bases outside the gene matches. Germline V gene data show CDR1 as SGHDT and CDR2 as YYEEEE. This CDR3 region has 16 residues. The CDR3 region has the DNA TGTGCCAGCAGCCCTAGCGGGGGGCGCCCCGGTGGGCCCCAGTACTTC. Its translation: CASSPSGGRPGGPQYF. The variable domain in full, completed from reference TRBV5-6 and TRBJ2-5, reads DAGVTQSPTHLIKTRGQQVTLRCSPKSGHDTVSWYQQALGQGPQFIFQYYEEEERQRGNFPDRFSGHQFPNYSSELNVNALLLGDSALYLCASSPSGGRPGGPQYFGPGTRLLVL.

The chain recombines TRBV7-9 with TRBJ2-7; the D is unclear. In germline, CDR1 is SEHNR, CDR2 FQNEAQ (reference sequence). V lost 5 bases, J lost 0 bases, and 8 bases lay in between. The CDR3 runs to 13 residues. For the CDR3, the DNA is TGTGCCAGCAGCAGTAAGTCCTCCTACGAGCAGTACTTC. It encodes CASSSKSSYEQYF.

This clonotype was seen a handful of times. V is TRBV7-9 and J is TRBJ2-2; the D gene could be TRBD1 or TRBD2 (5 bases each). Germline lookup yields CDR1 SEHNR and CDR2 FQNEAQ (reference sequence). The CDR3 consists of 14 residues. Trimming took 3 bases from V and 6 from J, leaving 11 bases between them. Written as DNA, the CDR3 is TGTGCCAGCAGCTTCGGGGCCGAGGCCGGGGAGCTGTTTTTT. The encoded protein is CASSFGAEAGELFF. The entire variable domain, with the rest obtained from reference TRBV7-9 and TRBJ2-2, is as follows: DTGVSQNPRHKITKRGQNVTFRCDPISEHNRLYWYRQTLGQGPEFLTYFQNEAQLEKSRLLSDRFSAERPKGSFSTLEIQRTEQGDSAMYLCASSFGAEAGELFFGEGSRLTVL.

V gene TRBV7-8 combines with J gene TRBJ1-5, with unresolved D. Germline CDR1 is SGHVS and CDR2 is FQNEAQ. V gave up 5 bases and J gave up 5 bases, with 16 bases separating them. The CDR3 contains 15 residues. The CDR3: CASSPTRANYQPQHF. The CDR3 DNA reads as TGTGCCAGCAGCCCAACCCGGGCAAACTATCAGCCCCAGCATTTT.

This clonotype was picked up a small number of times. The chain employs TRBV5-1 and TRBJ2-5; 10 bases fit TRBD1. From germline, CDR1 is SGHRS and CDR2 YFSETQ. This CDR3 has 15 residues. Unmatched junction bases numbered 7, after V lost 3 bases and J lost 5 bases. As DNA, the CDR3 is TGCGCCAGCAGCTGGACAGGGGGGAATGTGGAGACCCAGTACTTC. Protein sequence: CASSWTGGNVETQYF.

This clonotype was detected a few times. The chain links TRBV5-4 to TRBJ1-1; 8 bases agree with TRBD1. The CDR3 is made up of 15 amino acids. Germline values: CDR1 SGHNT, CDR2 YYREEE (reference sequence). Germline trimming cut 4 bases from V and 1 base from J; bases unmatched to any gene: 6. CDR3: CASSLAGGRNTEAFF. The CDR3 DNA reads TGTGCCAGCAGCCTGGCAGGGGGCCGGAACACTGAAGCTTTCTTT.

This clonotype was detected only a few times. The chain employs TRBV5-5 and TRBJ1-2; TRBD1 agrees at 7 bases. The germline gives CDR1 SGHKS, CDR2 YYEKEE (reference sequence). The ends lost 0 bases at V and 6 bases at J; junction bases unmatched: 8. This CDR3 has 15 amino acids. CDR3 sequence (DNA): TGTGCCAGCAGCTTGGTTCAGGGGGACCTAAATGGCTACACCTTC. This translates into CASSLVQGDLNGYTF.

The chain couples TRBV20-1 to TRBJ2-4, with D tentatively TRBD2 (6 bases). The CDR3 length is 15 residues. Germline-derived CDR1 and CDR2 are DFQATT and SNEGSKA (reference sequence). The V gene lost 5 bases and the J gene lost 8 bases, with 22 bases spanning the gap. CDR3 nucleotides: TGCAGTGCTTATACTATGGACTACACGGCGGACATTCAGTACTTC. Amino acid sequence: CSAYTMDYTADIQYF.

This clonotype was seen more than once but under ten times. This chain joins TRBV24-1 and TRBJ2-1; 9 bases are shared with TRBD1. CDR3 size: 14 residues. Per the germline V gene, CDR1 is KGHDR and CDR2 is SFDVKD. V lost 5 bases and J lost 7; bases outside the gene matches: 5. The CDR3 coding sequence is TGTGCCACCAGTGGTAGGGACAGGGTGAATGAGCAGTTCTTC. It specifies CATSGRDRVNEQFF.

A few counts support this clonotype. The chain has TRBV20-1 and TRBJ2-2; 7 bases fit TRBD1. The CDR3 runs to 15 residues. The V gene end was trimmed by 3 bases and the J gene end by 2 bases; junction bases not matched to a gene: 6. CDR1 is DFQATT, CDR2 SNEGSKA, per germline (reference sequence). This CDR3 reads CSASRGQINTGELFF. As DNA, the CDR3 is TGCAGTGCTAGCCGGGGACAGATCAACACCGGGGAGCTGTTTTTT.